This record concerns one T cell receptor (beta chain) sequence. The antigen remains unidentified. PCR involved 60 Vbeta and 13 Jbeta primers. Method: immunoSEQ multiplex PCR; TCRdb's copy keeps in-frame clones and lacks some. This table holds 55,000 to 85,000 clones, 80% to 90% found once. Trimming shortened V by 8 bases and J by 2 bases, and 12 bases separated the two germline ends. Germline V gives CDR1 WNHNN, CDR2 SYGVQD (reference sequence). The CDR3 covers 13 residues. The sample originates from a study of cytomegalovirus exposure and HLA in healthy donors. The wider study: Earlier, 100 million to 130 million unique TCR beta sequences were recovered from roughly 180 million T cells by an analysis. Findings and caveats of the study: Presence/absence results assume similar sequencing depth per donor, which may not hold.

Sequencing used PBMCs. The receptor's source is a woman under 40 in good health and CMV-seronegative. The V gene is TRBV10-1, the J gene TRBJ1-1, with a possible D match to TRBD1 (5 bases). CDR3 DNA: TGCGCCAGCTCTCAGACAGTAAACACTGAAGCTTTCTTT. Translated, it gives CASSQTVNTEAFF.